This entry lists 16 T cell receptor beta chains sequenced from one sample in a study of blood T cell repertoires in COVID-19. Measured with immunoSEQ multiplex PCR; TCRdb has only the in-frame clones, and not every one. The sample includes 280,000 or so clones, 90% of them seen just once. The specimen was PBMCs or T cells enriched from blood (not recorded which). These receptors were obtained from a woman in her late teens or twenties with acute COVID-19.

The CDR3 loop reads CASGAGVNEQFF. The CDR3 bases are TGTGCCAGCGGAGCAGGGGTCAATGAGCAGTTCTTC. The chain uses TRBV6-5 and TRBJ2-1, with a possible D match to TRBD1 (6 bases). The V gene's germline CDR1 is MNHEY and CDR2 SVGAGI. The CDR3 runs to 12 residues. The V gene lost 8 bases and the J gene lost 6 bases, with 11 bases spanning the gap.

This chain uses TRBV7-9 with TRBJ1-1, with TRBD1 identical over 8 bases. In germline, CDR1 is SEHNR, CDR2 FQNEAQ (reference sequence). The V segment lost 3 bases and the J segment 1 base; nucleotides outside the gene matches: 1. This CDR3 spans 14 amino acids. CDR3 region: CASSFQGANTEAFF. Written as DNA, the CDR3 is TGTGCCAGCAGCTTTCAGGGGGCGAACACTGAAGCTTTCTTT.

J is TRBJ1-2 and V is TRBV19, with TRBD1 identical over 7 bases. The V gene end was trimmed by 11 bases and the J gene end by 6 bases; junction bases not matched to a gene: 15. CDR1 is LNHDA, CDR2 SQIVND, per germline (reference sequence). The CDR3 covers 14 residues. The CDR3 region is CASNRDRPSDGYTF. CDR3 sequence (DNA): TGTGCCTCAAACCGGGACAGACCAAGTGATGGCTACACCTTC. Drawing the rest from reference TRBV19 and TRBJ1-2, the complete variable domain is DGGITQSPKYLFRKEGQNVTLSCEQNLNHDAMYWYRQDPGQGLRLIYYSQIVNDFQKGDIAEGYSVSREKKESFPLTVTSAQKNPTAFYLCASNRDRPSDGYTFGSGTRLTVV.

In its sample, this clone was seen once. The chain is built from TRBV5-8 and TRBJ1-1; 8 bases are a match to TRBD1. The CDR3 is 14 residues long. Germline lookup yields CDR1 SGHTS and CDR2 YDEGEE. With 5 bases clipped from V and 5 bases from J, the junction kept 8 bases outside the gene matches. CDR3 region: CASRNDRGGTEAFF. CDR3 nucleotide sequence: TGTGCCAGCAGAAACGACAGGGGAGGAACTGAAGCTTTCTTT. Using reference TRBV5-8 and TRBJ1-1 for the parts outside the CDR3, the full variable domain is EAGVTQSPTHLIKTRGQQATLRCSPISGHTSVYWYQQALGLGLQFLLWYDEGEERNRGNFPPRFSGRQFPNYSSELNVNALELEDSALYLCASRNDRGGTEAFFGQGTRLTVV.

The chain uses TRBV4-3 and TRBJ2-6; 8 bases are a match to TRBD2. Per the germline V gene, CDR1 is LGHNA and CDR2 is YSLEER. V shed 1 base and J 0 bases; nucleotides not matched to a gene: 11. CDR3 length: 20 residues. CDR3 coding DNA: TGCGCCAGCAGCCAAGTCCACGGAGCGGGAGTAGGCTCTGGGGCCAACGTCCTGACTTTC. Amino acid sequence: CASSQVHGAGVGSGANVLTF.

This clone was counted a few times. V and J are TRBV5-1 and TRBJ2-7; 8 bases line up with TRBD2. The J segment lost 6 bases and the V segment lost 4 bases, leaving 3 bases of the junction unmatched. Germline CDR1 reads SGHRS; CDR2 reads YFSETQ. This CDR3 is 12 amino acids long. The CDR3 spells CASSPGRVEQYF. DNA for the CDR3: TGCGCCAGCAGCCCCGGGAGGGTCGAGCAGTACTTC. Supplemented by reference TRBV5-1 and TRBJ2-7, the full variable domain reads KAGVTQTPRYLIKTRGQQVTLSCSPISGHRSVSWYQQTPGQGLQFLFEYFSETQRNKGNFPGRFSGRQFSNSRSEMNVSTLELGDSALYLCASSPGRVEQYFGPGTRLTVT.

The gene calls are TRBV10-2 and TRBJ2-5; D is perhaps TRBD2 (5 bases). In germline, CDR1 is WSHSY, CDR2 SAAADI. The CDR3 loop spans 14 amino acids. V was shortened by 6 bases and J by 4 bases, with 15 bases between the two germline ends. The CDR3 nucleotides are TGCGCCAGCAGCGATACTAGGGTGGCAGAGACCCAGTACTTC. Encoded protein: CASSDTRVAETQYF.

The gene calls are TRBV9 and TRBJ2-5, with 9 bases aligning to TRBD1. V lost 3 bases and J lost 3; bases outside the gene matches: 3. Germline CDR1 reads SGDLS; CDR2 reads YYNGEE. This CDR3 spans 14 amino acids. The CDR3 is CASSGGTGKETQYF. CDR3 in DNA: TGTGCCAGCAGCGGAGGGACAGGGAAAGAGACCCAGTACTTC.

This clone was seen only once. The CDR3 DNA is TGTGCCAGCAGTTTGCCAGGGGCCGTGAGGACCCAGTACTTC. Its protein product is CASSLPGAVRTQYF. The J gene is TRBJ2-5, the V gene TRBV28; possibly TRBD1 for D (6 bases). The CDR3 consists of 14 residues. V dropped 3 bases and J dropped 7 bases, with 15 bases sitting between them. Germline V CDR1 and CDR2: MDHEN, SYDVKM.

V gene TRBV2 combines with J gene TRBJ1-1; D unresolved. The CDR3 length is 13 residues. CDR1 and CDR2 from the germline V gene are SNHLY and FYNNEI. Trimming pared 6 bases from V and 1 base from J, leaving 9 bases between. CDR3 amino acids: CASRDSPNTEAFF. The CDR3 DNA reads as TGTGCCAGCAGGGACTCACCGAACACTGAAGCTTTCTTT.

The V and J genes are TRBV4-1 and TRBJ1-1; D unresolved. Trimming stripped 2 bases from V and 1 base from J, with 8 bases between. Germline loops: CDR1 MGHRA, CDR2 YSYEKL. This CDR3 region has 14 residues. The DNA for the CDR3 is TGCGCCAGCAGCCAAACCCGGTCGAACACTGAAGCTTTCTTT. Protein product: CASSQTRSNTEAFF.

V usage is TRBV3-1 (or the pseudogene TRBV3-2) and J usage is TRBJ1-1, with 8 positions matching TRBD1. The trim removed 1 base at V and 10 bases at J, leaving 2 bases unmatched. The CDR3 is 12 residues long. The germline CDR1 and CDR2 sequences are LGHDT and YNNKEL (reference sequence). For the CDR3, the DNA is TGTGCCAGCAGCCAAGGAACAGGGGGAGCTTTCTTT. Translation gives CASSQGTGGAFF.

The chain joins TRBV19 to TRBJ1-5, with D possibly being TRBD1 (5 bases). Germline-derived CDR1 and CDR2 are LNHDA and SQIVND (reference sequence). The CDR3 totals 14 residues. The V and J ends lost 3 bases and 4 bases respectively, with 10 bases between them. This CDR3 is CASSIRPGNQPQHF. The DNA for the CDR3 is TGTGCCAGTAGTATTCGCCCAGGGAATCAGCCCCAGCATTTT.

The rearrangement joins TRBV4-2 to TRBJ1-3; 7 nucleotides align to TRBD1. The germline gives CDR1 LGHNA, CDR2 YNFKEQ. Losses at the gene ends were 2 bases for V and 0 bases for J; bases not matched to a gene: 4. This CDR3 has 16 amino acids. CDR3 nucleotides: TGTGCCAGCAGCCAACGGGACAGCCCCTCTGGAAACACCATATATTTT. Translated: CASSQRDSPSGNTIYF.

J is TRBJ1-2 and V is TRBV6-5, with 7 nucleotides matching TRBD1. The CDR3 contains 15 residues. Germline lookup yields CDR1 MNHEY and CDR2 SVGAGI. The ends lost 2 bases at V and 4 bases at J; junction bases unmatched: 7. The CDR3 nucleotides read TGTGCCAGCAGTTACAAGGAGGGGGCGAGCTATGGCTACACCTTC. Encoded protein: CASSYKEGASYGYTF.

CDR3 DNA: TGTGCCAGCAGCCGATTCGAGACAGCTGAAGCTTTCTTT. As protein: CASSRFETAEAFF. The chain links TRBV7-8 to TRBJ1-1; possibly TRBD1 for D (5 bases). This CDR3 comprises 13 residues. Germline CDR1 SGHVS, CDR2 FQNEAQ. V shed 5 bases and J shed 6 bases, with 13 bases lying between them.